These 2 T cell receptor beta chains originate from one sample sequenced in a study of CD8+CD57+ T cells in acquired aplastic anemia. The use of genomic DNA as template underpinned the TCR beta VDJ and CDR3 profiling. TCRdb passed the reads through MiXCR, listing each CDR3 protein once. The sample contains more than 100,000 distinct CDR3 sequences, around 48% of which appear only once. Sequencing was done on a sample of sorted CD4+, CD8+, or CD8+CD57+ T cells (not recorded which) from PBMCs. These receptors were obtained from a human donor in good health, serving as a control.

There are many counts of this clonotype. A much more abundant neighbour one base away suggests this may be a read error. The chain is built from TRBV24-1 and TRBJ2-5, with TRBD1 matching over 9 bases. Per germline, CDR1 KGHDR and CDR2 SFDVKD. CDR3 length: 15 amino acids. V lost 7 bases to trimming and J lost 1 base; unmatched junction nucleotides: 6. CDR3 nucleotides: TGTGCCACCAGCTCAGGACAGGGGACCCAAGAGACCCAGTACTTC. Amino acids: CATSSGQGTQETQYF.

This chain links TRBV10-1 with TRBJ1-5, with D uncertain. CDR1 WNHNN and CDR2 SYGVQD come from the germline V gene (reference sequence). V was shortened by 3 bases and J by 1 base, with 10 bases between the two germline ends. The CDR3 totals 15 residues. The CDR3 nucleotides read TGCGCCAGCAGTGAATCCGGGGAGAGCAATCAGCCCCAGCATTTT. Encoded protein: CASSESGESNQPQHF.